Below, one T cell receptor (beta chain) is given with its context. Its antigen is unknown. Donors consisted of healthy bone marrow donors. This CDR3 region has 16 residues. The V and J ends lost 0 bases and 4 bases respectively, with 14 bases between them. Germline V CDR1 and CDR2: SGHDN, FVKESK. This entry belongs to a study of cytomegalovirus exposure and HLA in healthy donors. The PCR was carried out with 60 Vbeta primers and 13 Jbeta primers. Assay used: immunoSEQ multiplex PCR; TCRdb lists only in-frame clones, some missing. The top ten clones hold 15% to 20% of a sample with 100,000 to 150,000 clones, 83% of them seen once. Study-wide points: Among CMV-associated TCR beta chains, most appeared HLA-restricted in a later analysis. In a later analysis, around 18,000 TCR beta sequences were associated with HLA alleles at 0.05 false discovery rate.

What was sequenced was PBMCs. The rearrangement uses TRBV14 and TRBJ2-3; possibly TRBD2 for D (5 bases). The clonotype comes from a man between 18 and 29 years old in good health and CMV-seropositive. The CDR3 bases are TGTGCCAGCAGCCAAGATCCGGGGTTGGTCGCAGATACGCAGTATTTT. Translation: CASSQDPGLVADTQYF.